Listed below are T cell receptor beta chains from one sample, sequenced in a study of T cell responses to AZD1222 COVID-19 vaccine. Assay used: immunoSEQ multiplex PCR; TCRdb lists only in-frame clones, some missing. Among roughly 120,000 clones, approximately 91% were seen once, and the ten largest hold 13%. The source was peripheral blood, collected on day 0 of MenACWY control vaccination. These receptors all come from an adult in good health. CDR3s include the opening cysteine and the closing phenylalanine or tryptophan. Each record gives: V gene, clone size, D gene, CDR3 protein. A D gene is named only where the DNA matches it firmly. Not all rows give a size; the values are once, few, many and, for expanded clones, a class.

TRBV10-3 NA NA CAISEKGEPQHF
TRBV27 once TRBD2 CASSARLAGTQPETQYF
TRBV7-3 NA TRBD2 CASSLTGGLTGELFF
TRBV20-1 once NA CSASSSLVGSYEQYF
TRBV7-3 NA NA CASSSSLRGIQYF
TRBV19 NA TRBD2 CASSIGVLAAYEQYF
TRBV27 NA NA CASTLALRSPLHF
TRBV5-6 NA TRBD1 CASSGGQGSYGYTF
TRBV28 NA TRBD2 CASSLSTSGSTDTQYF
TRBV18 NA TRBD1 CASSPRATGVDTIYF
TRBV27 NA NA CASSLGKYNSPLHF
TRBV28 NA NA CASSLGMAQHF
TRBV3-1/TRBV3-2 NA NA CASSQDAGYGYTF
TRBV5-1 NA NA CASSLRRVANEKLFF
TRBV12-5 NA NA CASGFGDIPPWEQFF
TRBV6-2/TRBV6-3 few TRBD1 CASSLQGAGANVLTF
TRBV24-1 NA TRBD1 CATSDLKGQGPSDRDEQFF
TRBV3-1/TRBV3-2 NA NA CASSLTGSSGNTIYF
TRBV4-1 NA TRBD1 CASSQGQGRGAYEQYF
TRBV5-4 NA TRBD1 CASSLAGGALYGYTF
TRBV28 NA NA CASRPGGGDYGYTF
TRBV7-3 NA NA CASSLTGGTDTQYF
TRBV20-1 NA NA CSATPDYGYTF
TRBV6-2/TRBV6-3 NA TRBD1 CASSPTGGANTQYF
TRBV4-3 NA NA CASSQGWAGTLSGANVLTF
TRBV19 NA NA CASSRQAGQPQHF
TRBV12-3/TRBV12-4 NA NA CASSLGGLEPQHF
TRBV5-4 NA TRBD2 CASSLSPGGRREETQYF
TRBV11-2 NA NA CASSLKRRGADTQYF
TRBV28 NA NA CASSFVGGINYGYTF
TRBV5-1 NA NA CASSETATNEKLFF
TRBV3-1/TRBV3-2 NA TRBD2 CASSRGRGTSGRAPNEQFF
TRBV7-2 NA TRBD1 CASSPGNRGIAGELFF
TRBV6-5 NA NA CASSFRLGEKLFF
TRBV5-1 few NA CASSEMGLSYNEQFF
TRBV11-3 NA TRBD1 CASSPTGGQYNEQFF
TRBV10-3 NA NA CAISDRAQGYEQYF
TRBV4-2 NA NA CASSQGHSSSYNEQFF
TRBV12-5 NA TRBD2 CASGLVGSGGGGEQFF
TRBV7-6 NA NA CASSSRLGTNEKLFF
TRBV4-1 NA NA CASSQVLAVTNYGYTF
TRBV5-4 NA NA CAIYILGGETQYF
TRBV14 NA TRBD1 CASNSDRFLDTQYF
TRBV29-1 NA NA CSVGWGSPRLHF
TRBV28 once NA CASTIMGTGELFF
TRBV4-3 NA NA CASSQGIPNSPLHF
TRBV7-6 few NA CASSAGHRKGDYGYTF
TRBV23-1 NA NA CASSQFPSNTEAFF
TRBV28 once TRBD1 CASRQLSGTGWGGYTF
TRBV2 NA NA CASSETAGNTIYF
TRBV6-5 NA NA CASNVWGANTEAFF
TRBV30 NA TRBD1 CACLKPDRANTEAFF
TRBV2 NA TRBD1 CASSEGQGDSPLHF
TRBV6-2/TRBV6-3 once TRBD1 CASSLYGTGGNSPLHF
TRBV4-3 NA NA CASSQGRAAGEKLFF
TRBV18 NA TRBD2 CASSPPGLALNEQFF
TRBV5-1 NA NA CASSEQGRSGANVLTF
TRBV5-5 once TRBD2 CASSPTVAGGGTDTQYF
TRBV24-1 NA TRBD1 CATSDRQGLGNEQFF
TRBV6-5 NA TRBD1 CASSPPATGGSGYTF